Listed below are T cell receptor beta chains from one sample, sequenced in a study of technical replicates of blood from a handful of donors. TCRdb keeps only in-frame clones here, not all; method: immunoSEQ multiplex PCR. The repertoire holds tens of thousands of clones, 90% to 95% seen once, with about 4.6% in the top ten. Sequencing input: PBMCs. The receptors originated from a human donor in good health. Some clones in this sample may be carry-over from other donors' samples. Each CDR3 is given with its conserved first and last residue. The order of the fields is D gene, clone size, V gene, J gene, CDR3 DNA, CDR3 protein. D genes are given only for firm matches. For some rows the clone size is stated as once, few or many, or as a class when expanded; others skip it.

d_call: .
clone_size: .
v_call: TRBV6-7
j_call: TRBJ1-2
cdr3_nt: TGTGCCAGCAGTTACTCGCCCTTGGAGGGGAGACTCCTGCGATATGGCTACACCTTC
cdr3_aa: CASSYSPLEGRLLRYGYTF

d_call: .
clone_size: .
v_call: TRBV18
j_call: TRBJ1-1
cdr3_nt: TGTGCCAGCTCAACCACACAGGGTATTAACACTGAAGCTTTCTTT
cdr3_aa: CASSTTQGINTEAFF

d_call: .
clone_size: .
v_call: TRBV2
j_call: TRBJ2-7
cdr3_nt: TGTGCCAGCAGTGTCCTAGCCATTGGGCAGTACTTC
cdr3_aa: CASSVLAIGQYF

d_call: TRBD1
clone_size: few
v_call: TRBV7-9
j_call: TRBJ1-6
cdr3_nt: TGTGCCAGCAGCCCGGGACAGGGGTACATGGTCCGAAATTCACCCCTCCACTTT
cdr3_aa: CASSPGQGYMVRNSPLHF

d_call: .
clone_size: .
v_call: TRBV2
j_call: TRBJ1-3
cdr3_nt: TGTGCCAGCAAGACAGATCACTCTGGAAACACCATATATTTT
cdr3_aa: CASKTDHSGNTIYF

d_call: TRBD2
clone_size: .
v_call: TRBV23-1
j_call: TRBJ2-1
cdr3_nt: TGCGCCAGCAGCCCTCGGTCTAGCGGGGTGGATGAGCAGTTCTTC
cdr3_aa: CASSPRSSGVDEQFF

d_call: .
clone_size: once
v_call: TRBV2
j_call: TRBJ2-7
cdr3_nt: TGTGCCAGCAGTGAAGCAGCGAATCTACAGTACTTC
cdr3_aa: CASSEAANLQYF

d_call: .
clone_size: .
v_call: TRBV5-4
j_call: TRBJ2-6
cdr3_nt: TGTGCCAGCAGCTTGGGATGGGGGCCCCTATCTGGGGCCAACGTCCTGACTTTC
cdr3_aa: CASSLGWGPLSGANVLTF

d_call: .
clone_size: .
v_call: TRBV7-8
j_call: TRBJ2-7
cdr3_nt: TGTGCCAGCGATGACGGGTCCTACGAGCAGTACTTC
cdr3_aa: CASDDGSYEQYF

d_call: .
clone_size: .
v_call: TRBV5-4
j_call: TRBJ2-5
cdr3_nt: TGTGCCAGCAGTTTTTATTTGGAGACCCAGTACTTC
cdr3_aa: CASSFYLETQYF

d_call: TRBD2
clone_size: once
v_call: TRBV7-7
j_call: TRBJ2-5
cdr3_nt: TGTGCCAGCAGCTCCGGACTAGCGGGGGAGACCCAGTACTTC
cdr3_aa: CASSSGLAGETQYF

d_call: .
clone_size: .
v_call: TRBV5-5
j_call: TRBJ1-5
cdr3_nt: TGTGCCAGCAGCTTCGAGGGGGGGCAGCCCCAGCATTTT
cdr3_aa: CASSFEGGQPQHF

d_call: .
clone_size: .
v_call: TRBV6-1
j_call: TRBJ2-5
cdr3_nt: TGTGCCAGCAGTGAAACCCTCGGGGGAAAGAGAGAGACCCAGTACTTC
cdr3_aa: CASSETLGGKRETQYF

d_call: TRBD1
clone_size: .
v_call: TRBV7-2
j_call: TRBJ1-2
cdr3_nt: TGTGCCAGCAGCTTAGTACAAGCTGGACAGGGGGCGAGGGGCTACACCTTC
cdr3_aa: CASSLVQAGQGARGYTF

d_call: TRBD1
clone_size: .
v_call: TRBV7-2
j_call: TRBJ2-7
cdr3_nt: TGTGCCAGCAGCTTCGGGACAGGGGGATACGAGCAGTACTTC
cdr3_aa: CASSFGTGGYEQYF

d_call: TRBD1
clone_size: .
v_call: TRBV6-1
j_call: TRBJ1-2
cdr3_nt: TGTGCCAGCAGTGAAGCGGGAGCAGGGGGCTCAGGAGACACCTTC
cdr3_aa: CASSEAGAGGSGDTF

d_call: .
clone_size: .
v_call: TRBV28
j_call: TRBJ1-5
cdr3_nt: TGTGCCAGCAGTTCCGGGGTTCAGCCCCAGCATTTT
cdr3_aa: CASSSGVQPQHF

d_call: .
clone_size: .
v_call: TRBV28
j_call: TRBJ2-7
cdr3_nt: TGTGCCAGCAGTTTCAGCGGGGCAGGGGTGGCATACGAGCAGTACTTC
cdr3_aa: CASSFSGAGVAYEQYF

d_call: TRBD1
clone_size: .
v_call: TRBV5-1
j_call: TRBJ2-3
cdr3_nt: TGCGCCAGAAGACAGGGCTGTACAGATACGCAGTATTTT
cdr3_aa: CARRQGCTDTQYF

d_call: .
clone_size: .
v_call: TRBV19
j_call: TRBJ2-2
cdr3_nt: TGTGCCGCAGGTCGGGGGATGAACACCGGGGAGCTGTTTTTT
cdr3_aa: CAAGRGMNTGELFF

d_call: .
clone_size: .
v_call: TRBV5-1
j_call: TRBJ2-3
cdr3_nt: TGCGCCAGCAGCTTGTCCGGGATTAGCACAGATACGCAGTATTTT
cdr3_aa: CASSLSGISTDTQYF

d_call: .
clone_size: .
v_call: TRBV6-1
j_call: TRBJ2-7
cdr3_nt: TGTGCCAGCAGCAAAACCGGGGACTCCTACGAGCAGTACTTC
cdr3_aa: CASSKTGDSYEQYF

d_call: .
clone_size: .
v_call: TRBV18
j_call: TRBJ1-1
cdr3_nt: TGTGCCAGCTCACCACAGGAGGGAATGGGCACTGAAGCTTTCTTT
cdr3_aa: CASSPQEGMGTEAFF

d_call: .
clone_size: .
v_call: TRBV4-2
j_call: TRBJ2-7
cdr3_nt: TGTGCCAGCAGCCAAGAAACCGGGAGCTCCTACGAGCAGTACTTC
cdr3_aa: CASSQETGSSYEQYF

d_call: TRBD1
clone_size: .
v_call: TRBV7-2
j_call: TRBJ1-6
cdr3_nt: TGTGCCAGCAGCTTAAGACAGGGGTATAATTCACCCCTCCACTTT
cdr3_aa: CASSLRQGYNSPLHF

d_call: .
clone_size: .
v_call: TRBV5-4
j_call: TRBJ1-6
cdr3_nt: TGTGCCACGAAGACAGCTAATTCACCCCTCCACTTT
cdr3_aa: CATKTANSPLHF

d_call: .
clone_size: .
v_call: TRBV7-2
j_call: TRBJ2-3
cdr3_nt: TGTGCCAGCAGTCTCGGGGGTCCAGATACGCAGTATTTT
cdr3_aa: CASSLGGPDTQYF

d_call: .
clone_size: .
v_call: TRBV7-8
j_call: TRBJ2-1
cdr3_nt: TGTGCCAGCAGCTCTGGCGGGAATGAGCAGTTCTTC
cdr3_aa: CASSSGGNEQFF

d_call: .
clone_size: .
v_call: TRBV19
j_call: TRBJ1-5
cdr3_nt: TGTGCCAGTAGTATGGCACGGAGTTATAGCAATCAGCCCCAGCATTTT
cdr3_aa: CASSMARSYSNQPQHF

d_call: TRBD1
clone_size: once
v_call: TRBV5-1
j_call: TRBJ2-2
cdr3_nt: TGCGCCAGCAGCTTGGAGGGACAGGGGGCCTCCGGGGAGCTGTTTTTT
cdr3_aa: CASSLEGQGASGELFF

d_call: .
clone_size: .
v_call: TRBV6-6
j_call: TRBJ1-2
cdr3_nt: TGTGCCAGCAGTTATTCGGGGTTGGGCTCCTATGGCTACACCTTC
cdr3_aa: CASSYSGLGSYGYTF

d_call: .
clone_size: once
v_call: TRBV6-6
j_call: TRBJ2-7
cdr3_nt: TGTGCCAGCAGTCAAGACAGTACCTACGAGCAGTACTTC
cdr3_aa: CASSQDSTYEQYF

d_call: .
clone_size: .
v_call: TRBV7-2
j_call: TRBJ2-1
cdr3_nt: TGTGCCAGCAGCTTAGATGGGGCGTCATCCTACAATGAGCAGTTCTTC
cdr3_aa: CASSLDGASSYNEQFF

d_call: TRBD2
clone_size: .
v_call: TRBV9
j_call: TRBJ2-5
cdr3_nt: TGTGCCAGCAGACCGGGACTAAAGTACCAAGAGACCCAGTACTTC
cdr3_aa: CASRPGLKYQETQYF

d_call: .
clone_size: .
v_call: TRBV6-5
j_call: TRBJ1-2
cdr3_nt: TGTGCCAGCAGGGACCCCAACCAGGGGAACTATGGCTACACCTTC
cdr3_aa: CASRDPNQGNYGYTF

d_call: .
clone_size: .
v_call: TRBV2
j_call: TRBJ1-1
cdr3_nt: TGTGCCAGCACCGGGGAACGGAACACTGAAGCTTTCTTT
cdr3_aa: CASTGERNTEAFF

d_call: .
clone_size: .
v_call: TRBV2
j_call: TRBJ2-1
cdr3_nt: TGTGCCAGCCGGGAGCAAGAGGGCCTCAATGAGCAGTTCTTC
cdr3_aa: CASREQEGLNEQFF

d_call: TRBD2
clone_size: .
v_call: TRBV4-1
j_call: TRBJ2-2
cdr3_nt: TGCGCCAGCAGCCAACCCCCGGCAGCGGGAACCGGGGAGCTGTTTTTT
cdr3_aa: CASSQPPAAGTGELFF

d_call: .
clone_size: few
v_call: TRBV15
j_call: TRBJ2-1
cdr3_nt: TGTGCCACCAGCAGAGAAGTTGTGGGACTCTACAATGAGCAGTTCTTC
cdr3_aa: CATSREVVGLYNEQFF

d_call: .
clone_size: .
v_call: TRBV4-1
j_call: TRBJ2-7
cdr3_nt: TGCGCCAGCAGCCGAACCTCAACAGGAGCCTACGAGCAGTACTTC
cdr3_aa: CASSRTSTGAYEQYF

d_call: .
clone_size: .
v_call: TRBV9
j_call: TRBJ2-1
cdr3_nt: TGTGCCAGCAGCCCCCCTAGCCTCAATGAGCAGTTCTTC
cdr3_aa: CASSPPSLNEQFF

d_call: TRBD2
clone_size: .
v_call: TRBV5-1
j_call: TRBJ2-1
cdr3_nt: TGCGCCAGCACTTGGACTAGCGGGAGGAGTGAGCAGTTCTTC
cdr3_aa: CASTWTSGRSEQFF

d_call: TRBD1
clone_size: .
v_call: TRBV27
j_call: TRBJ2-1
cdr3_nt: TGTGCCAGCAGCTGGGGACAGGGGGAAAATGAGCAGTTCTTC
cdr3_aa: CASSWGQGENEQFF

d_call: TRBD2
clone_size: .
v_call: TRBV18
j_call: TRBJ2-2
cdr3_nt: TGTGCCAGCTCACCCGTAATACTAGCGGGAGGCTTTGCCGCCGGGGAGCTGTTTTTT
cdr3_aa: CASSPVILAGGFAAGELFF

d_call: .
clone_size: .
v_call: TRBV30
j_call: TRBJ2-3
cdr3_nt: TGTGCCTGGAGTGTACTTTCGGGACTTTCGGGTACGCAGTATTTT
cdr3_aa: CAWSVLSGLSGTQYF

d_call: TRBD1
clone_size: .
v_call: TRBV7-6
j_call: TRBJ1-4
cdr3_nt: TGTGCCAGCAGCTTAGGTACCGACAGGGTTATAACTAATGAAAAACTGTTTTTT
cdr3_aa: CASSLGTDRVITNEKLFF

d_call: .
clone_size: .
v_call: TRBV19
j_call: TRBJ2-2
cdr3_nt: TGTGCCAGTAGTCCGCAAGGGGGGGCAGGCGGGGAGCTGTTTTTT
cdr3_aa: CASSPQGGAGGELFF

d_call: .
clone_size: .
v_call: TRBV6-5
j_call: TRBJ2-1
cdr3_nt: TGTGCCAGCAGTTTTGGAGGCGAGCAGTTCTTC
cdr3_aa: CASSFGGEQFF

d_call: .
clone_size: once
v_call: TRBV11-2
j_call: TRBJ2-7
cdr3_nt: TGTGCCAGCAGCTTAGATGTGGTCGCGGGAAGCCCCTACGAGCAGTACTTC
cdr3_aa: CASSLDVVAGSPYEQYF

d_call: TRBD2
clone_size: few
v_call: TRBV29-1
j_call: TRBJ2-1
cdr3_nt: TGCAGCGTTGAAGCAACCGGGGGGTCCTACAATGAGCAGTTCTTC
cdr3_aa: CSVEATGGSYNEQFF

d_call: TRBD2
clone_size: .
v_call: TRBV6-5
j_call: TRBJ2-7
cdr3_nt: TGTGCCAGCAGTTACTACCTAGCGGGAGGACCTTACGAGCAGTACTTC
cdr3_aa: CASSYYLAGGPYEQYF